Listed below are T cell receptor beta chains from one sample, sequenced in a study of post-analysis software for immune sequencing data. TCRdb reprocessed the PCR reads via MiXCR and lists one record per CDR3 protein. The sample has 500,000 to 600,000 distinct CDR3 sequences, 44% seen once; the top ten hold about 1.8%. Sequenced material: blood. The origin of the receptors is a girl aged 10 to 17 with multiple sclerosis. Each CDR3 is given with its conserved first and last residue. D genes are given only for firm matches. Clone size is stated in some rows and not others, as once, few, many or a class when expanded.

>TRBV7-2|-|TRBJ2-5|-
TGTGCCAGCACCAAATCGGGGGTGTACCAAGAGACCCAGTACTTC
CASTKSGVYQETQYF
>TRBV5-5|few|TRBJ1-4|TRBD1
TGTGCCAGCAGCTTGGGGGACAGGTGGAATGAAAAACTGTTTTTT
CASSLGDRWNEKLFF
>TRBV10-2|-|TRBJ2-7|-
TGCGCCAGCAGTGAGTGGACAAGCTCCTACGAGCAGTACTTC
CASSEWTSSYEQYF
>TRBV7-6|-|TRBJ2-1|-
TGTGCCAGCAGCCTCGAATCGACGTATGAGCAGTTCTTC
CASSLESTYEQFF
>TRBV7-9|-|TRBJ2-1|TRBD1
TGTGCCAGCAGCTCGCCGGGACAGGGGGCTCTTGAGCAGTTCTTC
CASSSPGQGALEQFF
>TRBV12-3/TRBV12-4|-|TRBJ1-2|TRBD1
TGTGCCAGCAGTTCAGGACAGGAATATGGCTACACCTTC
CASSSGQEYGYTF
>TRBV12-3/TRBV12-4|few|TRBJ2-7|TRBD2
TGTGCCAGCAGCGCTAGGAGCGGGGGGGCGTCAGAGCAGTACTTC
CASSARSGGASEQYF
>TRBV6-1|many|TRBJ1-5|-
TGTGCCAGCAGTGAACCGGGGGGAAGCAATCAGCCCCAGCATTTT
CASSEPGGSNQPQHF
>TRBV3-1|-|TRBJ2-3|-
TGTGCCAGCAGCCAAGAGGGGCGGGCCCAGGGAGATACGCAGTATTTT
CASSQEGRAQGDTQYF
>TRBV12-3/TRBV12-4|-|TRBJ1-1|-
TGTGCCAGCAGTGGGCCGGGGGCTACGAACACTGAAGCTTTCTTT
CASSGPGATNTEAFF
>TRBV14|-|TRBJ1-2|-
TGTGCCAGCAGCCGAGGGTCCGGTAACTATGGCTACACCTTC
CASSRGSGNYGYTF
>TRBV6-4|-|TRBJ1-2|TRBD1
TGTGCCAGCAGTGACTCATCAGGGACAGGGGAGAAATATGGCTACACCTTC
CASSDSSGTGEKYGYTF
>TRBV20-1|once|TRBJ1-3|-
TGCAGTGCTAGAGCATGGGGTTCTGGAAACACCATATATTTT
CSARAWGSGNTIYF
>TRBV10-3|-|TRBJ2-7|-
TGTGCCATCAGTGACCCGGCAGAATCCCGTTCGGGCGAGCAGTACTTC
CAISDPAESRSGEQYF
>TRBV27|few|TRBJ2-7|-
TGTGCCAGCAGTTCCATAGGCTTCGCTTCTGTGGACGAGCAGTACTTC
CASSSIGFASVDEQYF
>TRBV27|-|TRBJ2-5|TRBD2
TGTGCCAGCAGTTTATCCCGAGGGAGTATGGGGAGGGGGACCCAGTACTTC
CASSLSRGSMGRGTQYF
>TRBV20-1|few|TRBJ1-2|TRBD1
TGCAGTGCTGGCCGGGACAGGGCTTCCGAGGATGGCTACACCTTC
CSAGRDRASEDGYTF
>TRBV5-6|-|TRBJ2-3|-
TGTGCCAGCAGCTTGGTGGGAGACAGGTTTTCTAGCACAGATACGCAGTATTTT
CASSLVGDRFSSTDTQYF
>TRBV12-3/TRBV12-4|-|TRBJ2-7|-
TGTGCCAGCAGTTTAGCGGGCCCCGACGAGCAGTACTTC
CASSLAGPDEQYF
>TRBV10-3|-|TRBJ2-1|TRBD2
TGTGCCATCAGTGAGTCGATAGGCGGGAGCCATCGGAATGAGCAGTTCTTC
CAISESIGGSHRNEQFF
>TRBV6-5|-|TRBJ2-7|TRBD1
TGTGCCAGCAGTTACTCGGACAGGATGAACGAGCAGTACTTC
CASSYSDRMNEQYF
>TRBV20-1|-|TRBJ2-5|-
TGCAGTGCTAGCGGGCCCAATCAGGGAGCGTCGGAAGAGACCCAGTACTTC
CSASGPNQGASEETQYF
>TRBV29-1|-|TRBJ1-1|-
TGCAGCGTTGGACAGGTTAACACTGAAGCTTTCTTT
CSVGQVNTEAFF
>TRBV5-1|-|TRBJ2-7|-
TGCGCCAGCAGGGTAGGGACGGGGGCCTACGAGCAGTACTTC
CASRVGTGAYEQYF
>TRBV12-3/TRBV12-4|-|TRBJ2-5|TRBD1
TGTGCCAGCAGTTTGAGTATGGGACGGGGGGACAGGGAGGAGACCCAGTACTTC
CASSLSMGRGDREETQYF
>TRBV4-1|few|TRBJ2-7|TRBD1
TGCGCCAGCAGCCAAGTGGAGACAGGGCGCTACGAGCAGTACTTC
CASSQVETGRYEQYF
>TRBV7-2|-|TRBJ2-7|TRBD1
TGTGCCAGCAGTCGAGGGGGCTTCTCCTACGAGCAGTACTTC
CASSRGGFSYEQYF
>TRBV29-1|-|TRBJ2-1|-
TGCAGCGTGCCCTCCAGCGGCCCATCTGGGTTCTTC
CSVPSSGPSGFF
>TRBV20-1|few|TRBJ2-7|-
TGCAGTGCTAGGGGAGAGCGAGCGGACATTCATTCAACCTACGAGCAGTACTTC
CSARGERADIHSTYEQYF
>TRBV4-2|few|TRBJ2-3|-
TGTGCCAGCAGCCACCTCCTAGATGGCACAGATACGCAGTATTTT
CASSHLLDGTDTQYF
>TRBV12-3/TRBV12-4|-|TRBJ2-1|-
TGTGCCAGCAGTTTAGGGGGCGAGGCCTACGAGCAGTTCTTC
CASSLGGEAYEQFF
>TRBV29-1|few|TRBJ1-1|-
TGCAGCGTTTCCCAGGGGCAGGCCACTGAAGCTTTCTTT
CSVSQGQATEAFF
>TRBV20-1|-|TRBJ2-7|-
TGCAGTGCTAGTTACGGCTCAGTAGGAATCCACGAGCAGTACTTC
CSASYGSVGIHEQYF
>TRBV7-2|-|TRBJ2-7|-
TGTGCCAGCAGCATGGGACCAACAAGCGAGCAGTACTTC
CASSMGPTSEQYF
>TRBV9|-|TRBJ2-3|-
TGTGCCAGCAGCACTAGACGTTCCGGGACCACAGATACGCAGTATTTT
CASSTRRSGTTDTQYF
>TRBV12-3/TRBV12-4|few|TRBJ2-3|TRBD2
TGTGCCAGCACTCGTGGACTAGCGGGGGTCACAGATACGCAGTATTTT
CASTRGLAGVTDTQYF
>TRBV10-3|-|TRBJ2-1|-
TGTGCCATCAGTGATCCCCGGGATGAGCAGTTCTTC
CAISDPRDEQFF
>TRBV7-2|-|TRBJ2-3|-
TGTGCCAGCAGCTTGGGACAACGGGCAGATACGCAGTATTTT
CASSLGQRADTQYF
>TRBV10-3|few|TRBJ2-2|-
TGTGCCATCAGTGAGTCAGACGGGAATCACACCGGGGAGCTGTTTTTT
CAISESDGNHTGELFF
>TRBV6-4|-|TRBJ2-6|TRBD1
TGTGCCAGCAGTGGACAGGGGGATTCTGGGGCCAACGTCCTGACTTTC
CASSGQGDSGANVLTF
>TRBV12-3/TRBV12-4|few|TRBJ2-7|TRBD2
TGTGCCAGCAGTCGGGGACTAGCGGGGAACTACGAGCAGTACTTC
CASSRGLAGNYEQYF
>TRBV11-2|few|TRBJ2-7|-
TGTGCCAGCAGCTTTAACCCAGTCTCCTACGAGCGGTACTTC
CASSFNPVSYERYF
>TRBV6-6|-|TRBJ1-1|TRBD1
TGTGCCAGTCAGACAGGGGGTTTGACTGAAGCTTTCTTT
CASQTGGLTEAFF
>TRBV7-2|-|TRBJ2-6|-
TGTGCCAGCAGCTTAAAAGGGGCAGGTGGGGCCAACGTCCTGACTTTC
CASSLKGAGGANVLTF
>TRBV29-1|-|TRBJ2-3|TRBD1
TGCAGCGTCATTAGGACAGGCTTCACAGATACGCAGTATTTT
CSVIRTGFTDTQYF
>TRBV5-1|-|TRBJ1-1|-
TGCGCCAGCAGCTTGGAAAGTTGGAGGGCAGCTTTCTTT
CASSLESWRAAFF
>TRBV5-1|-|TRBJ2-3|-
TGCGCCAGCAGCTTGAGTCCGGGAGAGGGTTCAGATACGCAGTATTTT
CASSLSPGEGSDTQYF
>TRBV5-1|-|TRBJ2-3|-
TGCGCCAGCAGCTTGGAAGGGCTGGAAGATACGCAGTATTTT
CASSLEGLEDTQYF
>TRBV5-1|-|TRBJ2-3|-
TGCGCCAGCAGCTGGGGTGAGACCACAGATACGCAGTATTTT
CASSWGETTDTQYF
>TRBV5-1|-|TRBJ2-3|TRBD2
TGCGCCAGCAGCCCCCGGACTAGCGGGGGTATGCTTACGCAGTATTTT
CASSPRTSGGMLTQYF
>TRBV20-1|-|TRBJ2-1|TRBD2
TGCAGTGCTAGAGAAGGCGGGGGAGGGCGAGATGAGCAGTTCTTC
CSAREGGGGRDEQFF
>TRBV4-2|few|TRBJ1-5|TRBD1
TGTGCCAGCAGCCAAGATCTGAAGGACAGGGCCAATCAGCCCCAGCATTTT
CASSQDLKDRANQPQHF
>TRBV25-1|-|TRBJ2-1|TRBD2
TGTGCCAGCAGTGAAAGCGGGAGTAAATTCAATGAGCAGTTCTTC
CASSESGSKFNEQFF
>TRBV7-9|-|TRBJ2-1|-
TGTGCCAGCAGCTCCCCCGGGGCCGGCTCCTACAATGAGCAGTTCTTC
CASSSPGAGSYNEQFF